Presented here are 18 T cell receptor beta chains from one specimen sequenced in a study of blood T cell repertoires in COVID-19. Assay: immunoSEQ multiplex PCR; the TCRdb copy retains only in-frame clones and omits some. The data show about 140,000 clones, around 87% seen once. Specimen: peripheral blood. The receptors were gathered from a woman in her thirties or forties with acute or convalescent COVID-19.

The chain carries TRBV6-2 or TRBV6-3 and TRBJ2-7; TRBD1 agrees at 8 bases. The CDR3 has 16 residues. The trim removed 4 bases at V and 2 bases at J, leaving 10 bases unmatched. The germline gives CDR1 MNHEY, CDR2 SVGEGT. The CDR3 region is CASSSLSGGPPYEQYF. CDR3 coding DNA: TGTGCCAGCAGTTCACTTTCAGGGGGCCCACCCTACGAGCAGTACTTC.

This clone was seen more than once but under ten times. This sequence joins TRBV11-1 and TRBJ2-1; 8 bases line up with TRBD1. The CDR3 covers 12 residues. The ends lost 5 bases at V and 7 bases at J; junction bases unmatched: 1. The germline CDR1 and CDR2 sequences are SGHAT and FQDESV (reference sequence). The CDR3 nucleotides read TGTGCCAGCAGCCGGACAGGGAATGAGCAGTTCTTC. This sequence encodes CASSRTGNEQFF.

The rearrangement uses TRBV18 and TRBJ1-6; D possibly corresponds to TRBD1 (6 bases). V lost 6 bases and J lost 9, with 18 bases in between. CDR1 KGHSH and CDR2 LQKENI come from the germline V gene. The CDR3 is 15 amino acids. The CDR3 nucleotides are TGTGCCAGCTCCAAGGGGGACGACGAGGGTTCACCCCTCCACTTT. This encodes CASSKGDDEGSPLHF.

This clone has only one observation. The V gene is TRBV6-5, the J gene TRBJ1-1; 8 positions agree with TRBD1. Germline lookup yields CDR1 MNHEY and CDR2 SVGAGI. The CDR3 is 15 amino acids. Trimming at V came to 4 bases and at J to 1 base, leaving 5 bases not matched to a gene. CDR3 in amino acids: CASSSGQGSNTEAFF. The CDR3 nucleotides read TGTGCCAGCAGTTCCGGACAGGGATCGAACACTGAAGCTTTCTTT.

The chain joins TRBV29-1 to TRBJ2-7; D is unresolved. Germline CDR1 is SQVTM and CDR2 is ANQGSEA. V dropped 3 bases and J dropped 3 bases, with 6 bases sitting between them. The CDR3 extends over 11 amino acids. The CDR3 region has the DNA TGCAGCGTTGAGGCTTACTACGAGCAGTACTTC. It codes for CSVEAYYEQYF.

This clone was seen more than once but under ten times. The chain uses TRBV9 and TRBJ2-5; 7 nucleotides line up with TRBD2. The CDR3 loop spans 15 amino acids. The germline V gene has CDR1 SGDLS and CDR2 YYNGEE. The junction had 7 bases not matched to a gene; V was cut back by 0 bases and J by 5 bases. CDR3 sequence: CASSVAETSTETQYF. DNA for the CDR3: TGTGCCAGCAGCGTAGCTGAGACTAGCACCGAGACCCAGTACTTC. The whole variable domain, filled in from reference TRBV9 and TRBJ2-5, reads DSGVTQTPKHLITATGQRVTLRCSPRSGDLSVYWYQQSLDQGLQFLIQYYNGEERAKGNILERFSAQQFPDLHSELNLSSLELGDSALYFCASSVAETSTETQYFGPGTRLLVL.

The chain has TRBV2 and TRBJ1-1; D call uncertain. Germline CDR1 SNHLY, CDR2 FYNNEI. Trimming stripped 7 bases from V and 13 bases from J, with 25 bases between. This CDR3 spans 14 amino acids. In DNA form, the CDR3 reads TGTGCCAGCAATGCCATGAGAGGGAGTGGGAATTTTTTCTTT. Protein: CASNAMRGSGNFFF. The whole variable domain, filled in from reference TRBV2 and TRBJ1-1, reads EPEVTQTPSHQVTQMGQEVILRCVPISNHLYFYWYRQILGQKVEFLVSFYNNEISEKSEIFDDQFSVERPDGSNFTLKIRSTKLEDSAMYFCASNAMRGSGNFFFGQGTRLTVV.

The chain links TRBV9 to TRBJ2-2; D unresolved. Trimming removed 3 bases at V and 6 bases at J, with 12 bases between. The length of the CDR3 is 14 residues. CDR1 is SGDLS, CDR2 YYNGEE, per germline. The CDR3 here is CASSAPQSPGELFF. Written as DNA, the CDR3 is TGTGCCAGCAGCGCTCCCCAGTCTCCCGGGGAGCTGTTTTTT.

The chain joins TRBV29-1 to TRBJ1-1, with D perhaps TRBD1 (5 bases). V lost 6 bases and J 0 bases, leaving 14 bases between the germline ends. The CDR3 runs to 14 residues. Germline assignment: CDR1 SQVTM and CDR2 ANQGSEA. In DNA, the CDR3 is TGCAGCGTGGGGGGAGATCTCATGAACACTGAAGCTTTCTTT. Translation gives CSVGGDLMNTEAFF.

The chain has TRBV27 and TRBJ2-7, with a tentative D call TRBD2 (7 bases). Between the trimmed V and J ends, which lost 1 base and 3 bases, there was a span of 13 bases. The CDR3 is 15 amino acids. Germline CDR1 reads MNHEY; CDR2 reads SMNVEV (reference sequence). In DNA form, the CDR3 reads TGTGCCAGCAGTTTATTGGGGGGGGCAGTCTACGAGCAGTACTTC. Protein sequence: CASSLLGGAVYEQYF.

The CDR3 sequence is CASSSRDRSLSSSYNEQFF. In nucleotides, the CDR3 is TGTGCCAGCAGCTCCCGGGACAGGAGTTTATCGAGCTCCTACAATGAGCAGTTCTTC. V is TRBV7-2 and J is TRBJ2-1, with TRBD1 matching over 8 bases. This CDR3 spans 19 amino acids. Per the germline V gene, CDR1 is SGHTA and CDR2 is FQGNSA. The J segment lost 0 bases and the V segment lost 4 bases, leaving 14 bases of the junction unmatched.

The chain carries TRBV24-1 and TRBJ1-2; no firm D call. CDR3 size: 16 residues. V was clipped by 3 bases and J by 4 bases, with 17 bases between them. Per germline, CDR1 KGHDR and CDR2 SFDVKD. CDR3 region: CATSDHHGEGVYGYTF. CDR3 DNA sequence: TGTGCCACCAGTGATCATCACGGGGAGGGAGTCTATGGCTACACCTTC.

This rearrangement joins TRBV18 to TRBJ1-4, with 8 bases matching TRBD1. Looked up from germline, CDR1 is KGHSH and CDR2 is LQKENI. J was trimmed by 8 bases and V by 8 bases; bases with no gene match: 7. CDR3 length equals 13 residues. The CDR3 DNA is TGTGCCAGCGAGACAGGGGCGGGAGAAAAACTGTTTTTT. Its translation: CASETGAGEKLFF.

This chain links TRBV27 with TRBJ2-7; TRBD2 agrees at 13 bases. The CDR3 loop spans 14 amino acids. V was clipped by 6 bases and J by 5 bases; unmatched bases: 4. Germline V gene sequence: CDR1 MNHEY, CDR2 SMNVEV (reference sequence). The CDR3 is CASSSGTSGNEQYF. The CDR3 nucleotides are TGTGCCAGCAGCTCCGGGACTAGCGGGAACGAGCAGTACTTC.

The genes are TRBV19 and TRBJ2-1, with D possibly matching TRBD2 (6 bases). CDR3 size: 14 residues. V shed 3 bases and J shed 7 bases, with 13 bases lying between them. Germline CDR1 is LNHDA and CDR2 is SQIVND (reference sequence). The CDR3 DNA reads as TGTGCCAGTAGTATCCTACTAGCCTGGAATGAGCAGTTCTTC. This translates into CASSILLAWNEQFF.

DNA for the CDR3: TGTGCCAGCTCACCAGACCAGGCATCGGCAGCTTTCTTT. It translates to CASSPDQASAAFF. The V gene is TRBV18, the J gene TRBJ1-1; no clear D gene. The germline V gene encodes CDR1 KGHSH and CDR2 LQKENI. Trimming removed 2 bases at V and 10 bases at J, with 14 bases between. CDR3 length: 13 amino acids.

The V call is TRBV29-1, the J call TRBJ1-2; no reliable D call. Trimming left V 3 bases short and J 8 bases short, with 10 bases between. Germline CDR1 reads SQVTM; CDR2 reads ANQGSEA. CDR3 length: 11 residues. CDR3 sequence: CSVEGPWGYTF. For the CDR3, the DNA is TGCAGCGTTGAGGGCCCTTGGGGCTACACCTTC.

This chain links TRBV10-3 with TRBJ1-2; no firm D call. Germline V gene lookup returns CDR1 ENHRY and CDR2 SYGVKD. V was clipped by 0 bases and J by 1 base, with 9 bases between them. The CDR3 totals 15 residues. The CDR3 DNA is TGTGCCATCAGTGAGTCGTGGCAGTATAACTATGGCTACACCTTC. Its protein is CAISESWQYNYGYTF.